This T cell receptor beta chain was observed in a study of cytomegalovirus exposure and HLA in healthy donors. The PCR was carried out with 60 Vbeta primers and 13 Jbeta primers. Sequencing was performed with immunoSEQ multiplex PCR; in TCRdb, only in-frame clones are kept and a portion is missing. The repertoire includes 160,000 or so clones, roughly 79% of them detected once, and 1.3% sits in the top ten. The CDR3 covers 14 residues. CDR1 MNHNY and CDR2 SVGAGI come from the germline V gene (reference sequence). V was pared by 5 bases and J by 6 bases, with 13 bases between. The TCR was taken from a man aged 25 to 40 in good health and CMV-seronegative. The rearrangement uses TRBV6-6 and TRBJ2-2; maybe TRBD1 (6 bases). Sequences were obtained from PBMCs. CDR3 sequence reads: CASSQQGVAGELFF. The CDR3 DNA reads as TGTGCCAGCAGTCAACAGGGTGTAGCCGGGGAGCTGTTTTTT.